Listed below are T cell receptor beta chains from one sample, sequenced in a study of T cells in Graves' hyperthyroidism and ophthalmopathy. TCRdb processed the multiplex PCR reads anew with MiXCR; each CDR3 protein has one entry. The data contain around 290,000 distinct CDR3 sequences, more than 10% of them singletons. What was sequenced was blood. These receptors originate from a woman aged 30 to 39 with Graves' hyperthyroidism that later progressed to Graves' ophthalmopathy. Each CDR3 is given with its conserved first and last residue. Fields, in order: clone size, J gene, D gene, V gene, CDR3 protein, CDR3 DNA. A D gene is named only where the DNA matches it firmly. Rows may omit the clone size; those that give it use once, few, many or a size class.

many | TRBJ2-7 | NA | TRBV15 | CATSREMGIPYEQYF | TGTGCCACCAGCAGAGAAATGGGCATCCCTTACGAGCAGTACTTC
many | TRBJ1-1 | NA | TRBV2 | CASRPTGSMNTEAFF | TGTGCCAGCAGGCCGACAGGTTCGATGAACACTGAAGCTTTCTTT
many | TRBJ1-1 | NA | TRBV27 | CASSFNDEAAFF | TGTGCCAGCAGTTTTAATGACGAGGCAGCTTTCTTT
few | TRBJ1-2 | NA | TRBV5-5 | CASSSRQVAYGYTF | TGTGCCAGCAGCTCCCGACAGGTGGCCTATGGCTACACCTTC
many | TRBJ1-1 | NA | TRBV5-1 | CASSFTAPNTEAFF | TGCGCCAGCAGCTTTACAGCCCCCAACACTGAAGCTTTCTTT
few | TRBJ2-2 | TRBD2 | TRBV4-3 | CASSQALLAEMNTGELFF | TGCGCCAGCAGCCAAGCCCTTCTAGCGGAGATGAACACCGGGGAGCTGTTTTTT
many | TRBJ2-3 | NA | TRBV20-1 | CSARDRAGVVTDTQYF | TGCAGTGCTAGAGATCGGGCAGGGGTCGTCACAGATACGCAGTATTTT
many | TRBJ2-7 | NA | TRBV6-2/TRBV6-3 | CASSQSNRGLVADEQYF | TGTGCCAGCAGTCAGTCAAACAGGGGACTAGTAGCGGACGAGCAGTACTTC
many | TRBJ2-2 | NA | TRBV18 | CASSPPGGASNTGELFF | TGTGCCAGCTCACCACCGGGCGGGGCCTCGAACACCGGGGAGCTGTTTTTT
few | TRBJ1-2 | TRBD1 | TRBV12-3/TRBV12-4 | CASLEGGHHSYTF | TGTGCCAGCCTCGAAGGGGGCCACCATAGCTACACCTTC
NA | TRBJ2-7 | TRBD2 | TRBV2 | CASRTRTSVYEQYF | TGTGCCAGCCGGACCCGGACTAGCGTTTACGAGCAGTACTTC
many | TRBJ2-1 | TRBD2 | TRBV4-1 | CASSQPVAGPNIGQFF | TGCGCCAGCAGCCAACCCGTAGCGGGTCCGAACATCGGGCAGTTCTTC
many | TRBJ1-2 | NA | TRBV30 | CAWTPVMNTF | TGTGCCTGGACCCCCGTGATGAACACCTTC
once | TRBJ2-1 | TRBD1 | TRBV27 | CASSSIYFSPDRVSYNEQFF | TGTGCCAGCAGTTCTATATATTTCAGCCCGGACAGGGTTTCTTACAATGAGCAGTTCTTC